This T cell receptor (beta chain) emerged from a study of T cells after yellow fever vaccination. This CDR3 has 18 residues. J lost 1 base, V lost 0 bases, and 10 bases had no gene match. Germline V gene data show CDR1 as MGHRA and CDR2 as YSYEKL. From the 5' RACE reads, TCRdb called clonotypes with MiXCR, one entry per CDR3 protein. This repertoire shows approximately 580,000 distinct CDR3 sequences, about a sixth found once; its top ten account for roughly a sixth. The TCR sequence derives from a man younger than 35 who received the YFV17D yellow fever vaccine. This chain links TRBV4-1 with TRBJ2-5, with 8 bases fitting TRBD1. The sequenced sample was PBMCs, obtained 5 to 6 days after the first yellow fever vaccination. The CDR3 loop reads CASSQDRSGTGFQETQYF. The CDR3 DNA reads TGCGCCAGCAGCCAAGATCGCTCAGGGACAGGCTTCCAAGAGACCCAGTACTTC.